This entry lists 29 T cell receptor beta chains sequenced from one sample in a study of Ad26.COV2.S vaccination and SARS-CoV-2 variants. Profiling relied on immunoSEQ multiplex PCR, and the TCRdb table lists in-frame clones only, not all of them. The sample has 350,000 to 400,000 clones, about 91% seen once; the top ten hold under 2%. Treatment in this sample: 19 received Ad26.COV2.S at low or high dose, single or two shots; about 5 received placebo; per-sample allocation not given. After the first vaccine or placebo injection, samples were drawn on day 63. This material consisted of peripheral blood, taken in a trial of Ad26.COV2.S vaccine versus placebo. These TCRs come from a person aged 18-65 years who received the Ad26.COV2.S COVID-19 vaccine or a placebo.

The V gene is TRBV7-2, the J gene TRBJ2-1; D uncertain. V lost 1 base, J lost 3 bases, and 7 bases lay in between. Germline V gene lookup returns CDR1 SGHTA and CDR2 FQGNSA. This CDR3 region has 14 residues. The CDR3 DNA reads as TGTGCCAGCAGCTTAGGGGGTGGCTACAATGAGCAGTTCTTC. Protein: CASSLGGGYNEQFF. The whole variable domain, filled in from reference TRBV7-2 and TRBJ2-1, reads GAGVSQSPSNKVTEKGKDVELRCDPISGHTALYWYRQSLGQGLEFLIYFQGNSAPDKSGLPSDRFSAERTGGSVSTLTIQRTQQEDSAVYLCASSLGGGYNEQFFGPGTRLTVL.

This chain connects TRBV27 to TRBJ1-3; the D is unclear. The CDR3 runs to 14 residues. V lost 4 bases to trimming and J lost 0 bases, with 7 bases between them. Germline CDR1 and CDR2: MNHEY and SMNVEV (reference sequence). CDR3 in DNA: TGTGCCAGCAGTTCAGATATCTCTGGAAACACCATATATTTT. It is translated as CASSSDISGNTIYF.

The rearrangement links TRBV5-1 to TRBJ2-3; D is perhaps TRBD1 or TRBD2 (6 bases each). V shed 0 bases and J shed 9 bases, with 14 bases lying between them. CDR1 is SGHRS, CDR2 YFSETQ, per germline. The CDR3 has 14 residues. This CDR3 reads CASSLETGRTTQYF. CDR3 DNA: TGCGCCAGCAGCTTGGAAACAGGGAGGACCACGCAGTATTTT.

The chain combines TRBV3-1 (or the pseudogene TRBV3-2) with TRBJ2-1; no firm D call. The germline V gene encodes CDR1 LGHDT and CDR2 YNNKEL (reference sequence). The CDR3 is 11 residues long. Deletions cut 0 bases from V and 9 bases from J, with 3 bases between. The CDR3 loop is CASSQDSEQFF. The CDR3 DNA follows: TGTGCCAGCAGCCAAGATAGTGAGCAGTTCTTC.

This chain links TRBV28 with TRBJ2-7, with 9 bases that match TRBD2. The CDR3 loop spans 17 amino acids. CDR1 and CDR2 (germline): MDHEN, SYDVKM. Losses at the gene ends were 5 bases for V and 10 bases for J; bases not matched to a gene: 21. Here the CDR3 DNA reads TGTGCCAGCAGTCCCAGGGTTGGTAGCGGGAGACGGACAGAACAGTACTTC. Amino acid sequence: CASSPRVGSGRRTEQYF.

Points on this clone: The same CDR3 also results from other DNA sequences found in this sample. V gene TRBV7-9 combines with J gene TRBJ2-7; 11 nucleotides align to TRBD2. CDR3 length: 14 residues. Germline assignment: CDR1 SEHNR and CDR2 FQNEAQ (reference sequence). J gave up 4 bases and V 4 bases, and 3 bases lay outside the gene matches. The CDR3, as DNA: TGTGCCAGCAGCTCCGGGACTAGCGGTTACGAGCAGTACTTC. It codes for CASSSGTSGYEQYF. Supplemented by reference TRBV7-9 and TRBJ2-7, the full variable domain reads DTGVSQNPRHKITKRGQNVTFRCDPISEHNRLYWYRQTLGQGPEFLTYFQNEAQLEKSRLLSDRFSAERPKGSFSTLEIQRTEQGDSAMYLCASSSGTSGYEQYFGPGTRLTVT.

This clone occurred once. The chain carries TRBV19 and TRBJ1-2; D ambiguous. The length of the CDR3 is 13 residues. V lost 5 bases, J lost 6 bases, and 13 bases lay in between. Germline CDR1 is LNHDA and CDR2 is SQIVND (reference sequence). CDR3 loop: CASSLEGSDGYTF. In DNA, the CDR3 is TGTGCCAGTAGTCTGGAGGGTTCGGATGGCTACACCTTC.

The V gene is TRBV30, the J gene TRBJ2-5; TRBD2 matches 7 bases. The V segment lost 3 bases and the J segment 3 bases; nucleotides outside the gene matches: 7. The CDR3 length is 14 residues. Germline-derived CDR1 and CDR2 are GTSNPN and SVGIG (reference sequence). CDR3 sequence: CAWRRSGGKETQYF. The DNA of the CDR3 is TGTGCCTGGAGACGGTCGGGAGGTAAAGAGACCCAGTACTTC.

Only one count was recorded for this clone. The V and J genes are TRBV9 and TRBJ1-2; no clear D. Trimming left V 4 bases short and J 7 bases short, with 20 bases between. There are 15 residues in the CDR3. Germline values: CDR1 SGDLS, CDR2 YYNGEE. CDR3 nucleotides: TGTGCCAGCAGCCCAACGGGTGAGGCAGTGGCTGGCTACACCTTC. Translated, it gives CASSPTGEAVAGYTF.

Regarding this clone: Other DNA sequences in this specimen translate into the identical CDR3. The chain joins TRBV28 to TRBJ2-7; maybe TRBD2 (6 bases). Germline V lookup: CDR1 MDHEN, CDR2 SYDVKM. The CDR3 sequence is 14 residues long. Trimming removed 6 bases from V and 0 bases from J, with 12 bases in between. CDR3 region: CASRLSGSSYEQYF. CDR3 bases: TGTGCCAGCAGGCTTTCCGGGAGCTCCTACGAGCAGTACTTC. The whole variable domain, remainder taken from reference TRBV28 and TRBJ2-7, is DVKVTQSSRYLVKRTGEKVFLECVQDMDHENMFWYRQDPGLGLRLIYFSYDVKMKEKGDIPEGYSVSREKKERFSLILESASTNQTSMYLCASRLSGSSYEQYFGPGTRLTVT.

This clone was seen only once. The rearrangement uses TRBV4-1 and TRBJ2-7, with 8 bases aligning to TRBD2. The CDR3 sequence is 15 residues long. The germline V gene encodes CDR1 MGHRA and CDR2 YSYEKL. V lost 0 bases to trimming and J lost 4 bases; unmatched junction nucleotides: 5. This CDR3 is CASSQDAGGVYEQYF. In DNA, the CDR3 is TGCGCCAGCAGCCAAGATGCGGGAGGTGTTTACGAGCAGTACTTC.

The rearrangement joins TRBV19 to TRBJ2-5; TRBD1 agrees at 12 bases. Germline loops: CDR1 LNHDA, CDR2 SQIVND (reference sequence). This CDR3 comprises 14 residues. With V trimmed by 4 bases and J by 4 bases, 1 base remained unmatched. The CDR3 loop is CASSTGQGAETQYF. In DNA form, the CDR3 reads TGTGCCAGTAGTACGGGACAGGGGGCAGAGACCCAGTACTTC.

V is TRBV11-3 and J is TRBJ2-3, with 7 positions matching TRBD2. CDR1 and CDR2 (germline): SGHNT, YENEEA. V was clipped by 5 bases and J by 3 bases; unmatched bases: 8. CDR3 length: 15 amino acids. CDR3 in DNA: TGTGCCAGCAGCCGACGGGCGGGAGATACAGATACGCAGTATTTT. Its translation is CASSRRAGDTDTQYF.

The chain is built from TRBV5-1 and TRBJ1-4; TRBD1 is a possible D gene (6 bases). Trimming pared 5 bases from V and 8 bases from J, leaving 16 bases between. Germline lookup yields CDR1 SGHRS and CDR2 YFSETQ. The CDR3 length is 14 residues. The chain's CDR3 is CASRQTGTREKLFF. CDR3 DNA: TGCGCCAGCAGGCAAACAGGGACGAGGGAAAAACTGTTTTTT.

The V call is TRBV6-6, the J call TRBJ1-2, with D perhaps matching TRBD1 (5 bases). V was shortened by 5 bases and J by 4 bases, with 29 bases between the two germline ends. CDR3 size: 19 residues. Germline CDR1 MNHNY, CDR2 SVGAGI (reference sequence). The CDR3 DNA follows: TGTGCCAGCAGTCGGGATGGGGCAGCGAACTCCCTTGAGGGCTATGGCTACACCTTC. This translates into CASSRDGAANSLEGYGYTF.

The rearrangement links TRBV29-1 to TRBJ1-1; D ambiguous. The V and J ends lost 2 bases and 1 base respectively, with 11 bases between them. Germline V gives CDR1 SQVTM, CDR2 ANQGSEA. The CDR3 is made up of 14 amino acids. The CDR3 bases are TGCAGCGTTGAACGAGGGCGCCAGAACACTGAAGCTTTCTTT. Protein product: CSVERGRQNTEAFF.

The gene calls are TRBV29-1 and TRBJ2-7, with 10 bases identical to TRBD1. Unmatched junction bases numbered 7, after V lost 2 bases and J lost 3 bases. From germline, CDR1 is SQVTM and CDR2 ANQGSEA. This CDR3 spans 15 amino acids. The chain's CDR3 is CSVEPLGTGDYEQYF. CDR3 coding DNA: TGCAGCGTTGAACCCCTAGGGACAGGGGACTACGAGCAGTACTTC.

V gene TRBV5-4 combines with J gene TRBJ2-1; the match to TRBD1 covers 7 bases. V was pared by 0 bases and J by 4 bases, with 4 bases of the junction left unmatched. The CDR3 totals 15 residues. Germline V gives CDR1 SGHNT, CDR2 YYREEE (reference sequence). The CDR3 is CASSLDRGQYNEQFF. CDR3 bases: TGTGCCAGCAGCTTGGATAGGGGGCAGTACAATGAGCAGTTCTTC.

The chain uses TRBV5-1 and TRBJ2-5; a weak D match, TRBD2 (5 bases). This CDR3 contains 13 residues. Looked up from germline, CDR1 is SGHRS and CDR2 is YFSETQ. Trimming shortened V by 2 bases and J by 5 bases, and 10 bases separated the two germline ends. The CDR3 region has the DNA TGCGCCAGCAGCTTCCGAGGGCGGGAGACCCAGTACTTC. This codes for CASSFRGRETQYF. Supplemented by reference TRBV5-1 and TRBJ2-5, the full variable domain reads KAGVTQTPRYLIKTRGQQVTLSCSPISGHRSVSWYQQTPGQGLQFLFEYFSETQRNKGNFPGRFSGRQFSNSRSEMNVSTLELGDSALYLCASSFRGRETQYFGPGTRLLVL.

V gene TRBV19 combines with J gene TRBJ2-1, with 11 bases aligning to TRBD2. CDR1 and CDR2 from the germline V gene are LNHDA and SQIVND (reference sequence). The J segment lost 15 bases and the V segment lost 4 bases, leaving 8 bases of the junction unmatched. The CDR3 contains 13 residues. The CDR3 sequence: CASSTRLAGMLFF. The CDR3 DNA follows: TGTGCCAGTAGTACCCGACTAGCGGGAATGTTGTTCTTC.

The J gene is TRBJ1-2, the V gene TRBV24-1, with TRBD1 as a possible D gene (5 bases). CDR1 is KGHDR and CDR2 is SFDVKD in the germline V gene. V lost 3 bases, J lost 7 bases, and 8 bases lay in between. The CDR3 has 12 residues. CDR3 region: CATSDPGTGYTF. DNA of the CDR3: TGTGCCACCAGTGATCCAGGGACTGGCTACACCTTC.

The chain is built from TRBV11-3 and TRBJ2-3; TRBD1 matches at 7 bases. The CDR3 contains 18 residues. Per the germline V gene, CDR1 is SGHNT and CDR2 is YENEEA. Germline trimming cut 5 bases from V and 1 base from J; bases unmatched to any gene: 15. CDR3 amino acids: CASSTLGQVPRGTDTQYF. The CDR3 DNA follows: TGTGCCAGCAGCACCCTCGGACAGGTACCTCGAGGCACAGATACGCAGTATTTT.

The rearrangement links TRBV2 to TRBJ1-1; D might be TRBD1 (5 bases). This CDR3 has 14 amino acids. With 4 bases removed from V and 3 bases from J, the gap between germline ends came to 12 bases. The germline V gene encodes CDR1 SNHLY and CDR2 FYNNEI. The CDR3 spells CASSGRQGDTEAFF. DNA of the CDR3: TGTGCCAGCAGTGGGAGGCAAGGGGACACTGAAGCTTTCTTT.

Written as DNA, the CDR3 is TGTGCCAGCAGGGTGGGTATGAACACTGAAGCTTTCTTT. This gives the protein CASRVGMNTEAFF. The gene calls are TRBV7-2 and TRBJ1-1; D unclear. Germline lookup yields CDR1 SGHTA and CDR2 FQGNSA. The V gene lost 6 bases and the J gene lost 0 bases, with 8 bases spanning the gap. The CDR3 runs to 13 residues.

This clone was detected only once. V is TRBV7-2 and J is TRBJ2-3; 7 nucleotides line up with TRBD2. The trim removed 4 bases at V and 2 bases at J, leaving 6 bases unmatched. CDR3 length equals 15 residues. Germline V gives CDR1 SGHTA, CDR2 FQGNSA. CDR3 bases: TGTGCCAGCAGCTGGGGGGGAAACCCCACAGATACGCAGTATTTT. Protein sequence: CASSWGGNPTDTQYF.

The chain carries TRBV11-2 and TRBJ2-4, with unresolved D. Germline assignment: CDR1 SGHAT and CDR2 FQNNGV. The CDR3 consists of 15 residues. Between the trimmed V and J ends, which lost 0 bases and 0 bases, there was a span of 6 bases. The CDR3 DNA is TGTGCCAGCAGCTTAGATCCTTTAGCCAAAAACATTCAGTACTTC. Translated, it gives CASSLDPLAKNIQYF.

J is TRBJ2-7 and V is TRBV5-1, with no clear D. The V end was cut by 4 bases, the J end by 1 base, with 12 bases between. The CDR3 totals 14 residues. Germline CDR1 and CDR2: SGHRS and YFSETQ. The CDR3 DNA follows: TGCGCCAGCAGCCGCTTAACGGAATCCTACGAGCAGTACTTC. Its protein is CASSRLTESYEQYF.

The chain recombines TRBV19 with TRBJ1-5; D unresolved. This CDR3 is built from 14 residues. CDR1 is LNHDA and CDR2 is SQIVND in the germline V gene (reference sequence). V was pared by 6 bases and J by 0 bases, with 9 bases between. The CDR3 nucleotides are TGTGCCAGTAGGGATCAGTATAGCAATCAGCCCCAGCATTTT. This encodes CASRDQYSNQPQHF.

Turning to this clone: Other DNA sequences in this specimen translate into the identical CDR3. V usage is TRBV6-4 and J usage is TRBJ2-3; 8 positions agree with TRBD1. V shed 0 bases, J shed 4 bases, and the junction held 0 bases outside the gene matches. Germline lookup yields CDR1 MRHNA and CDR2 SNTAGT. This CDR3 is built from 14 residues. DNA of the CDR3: TGTGCCAGCAGTGACTCACAGGGGGCAGATACGCAGTATTTT. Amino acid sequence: CASSDSQGADTQYF.